Detailed here is one T cell receptor (beta chain). Its cognate antigen is unknown. This sample was taken from a study of a mutant IDH1 vaccine in newly diagnosed glioma. Study in general: With temozolomide cycles, or 4-6 weeks after radiotherapy alone, vaccination was started. Pretreatment consisted of radiotherapy, temozolomide, or both, with most receiving both. Mean patient age was roughly 43 years; approximately 60% were male and roughly 38% female. The week-35 safety follow-up was V12, and the week-47 study end was V13.

Indicated time point: week 35, safety follow-up. Topical imiquimod accompanied each vaccine dose, which consisted of 300 ug of mutant IDH1 20-mer peptide. This CDR3 region has 13 residues. Looked up from germline, CDR1 is SGHDN and CDR2 is FVKESK. V lost 4 bases and J lost 5, with 11 bases in between. Sequenced by immunoSEQ multiplex PCR; TCRdb stores in-frame clones only, minus some. Of roughly 52,000 clones listed, 70% to 80% were seen once; the top ten hold 12%. The TCR sequence derives from a man in his forties or fifties with glioma. The rearrangement uses TRBV14 and TRBJ2-5; TRBD2 might be the D (6 bases). Sequences were derived from PBMCs, sampled from a glioma patient whose treatment included an IDH1 peptide vaccine. DNA of the CDR3: TGTGCCAGCAGCCCGGGACTGATCGAGACCCAGTACTTC. Its translation is CASSPGLIETQYF.